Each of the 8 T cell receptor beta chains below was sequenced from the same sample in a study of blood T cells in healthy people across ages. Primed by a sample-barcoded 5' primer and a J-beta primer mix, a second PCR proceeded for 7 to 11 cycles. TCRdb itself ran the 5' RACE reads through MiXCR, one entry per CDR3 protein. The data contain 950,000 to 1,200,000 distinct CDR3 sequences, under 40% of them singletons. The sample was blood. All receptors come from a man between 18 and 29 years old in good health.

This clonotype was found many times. The CDR3 sequence: CASSLVGGGPKETQYF. The CDR3 DNA is TGTGCCAGCAGCTTAGTAGGTGGCGGCCCTAAAGAGACCCAGTACTTC. The rearrangement joins TRBV7-9 to TRBJ2-5; no clear D gene. Germline V gene sequence: CDR1 SEHNR, CDR2 FQNEAQ (reference sequence). V lost 1 base and J 3 bases, leaving 15 bases between the germline ends. The CDR3 consists of 16 residues.

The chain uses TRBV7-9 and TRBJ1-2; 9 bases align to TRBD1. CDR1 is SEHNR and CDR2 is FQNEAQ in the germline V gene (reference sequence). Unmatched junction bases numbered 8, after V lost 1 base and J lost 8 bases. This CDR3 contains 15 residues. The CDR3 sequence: CASSLVYRGQGGYTF. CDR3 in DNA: TGTGCCAGCAGCTTAGTTTACAGGGGGCAAGGCGGCTACACCTTC.

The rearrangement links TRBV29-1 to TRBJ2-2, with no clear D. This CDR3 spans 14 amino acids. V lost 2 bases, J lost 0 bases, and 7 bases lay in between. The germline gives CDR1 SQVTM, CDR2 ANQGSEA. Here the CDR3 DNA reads TGCAGCGTTGAAAGGGTTTCGAACACCGGGGAGCTGTTTTTT. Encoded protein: CSVERVSNTGELFF.

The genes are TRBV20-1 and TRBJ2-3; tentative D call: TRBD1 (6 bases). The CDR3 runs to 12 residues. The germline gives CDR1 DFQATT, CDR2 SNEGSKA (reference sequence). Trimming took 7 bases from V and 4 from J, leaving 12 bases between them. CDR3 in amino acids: CSGTDGPDTQYF. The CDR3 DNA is TGCAGTGGGACAGACGGCCCAGATACGCAGTATTTT.

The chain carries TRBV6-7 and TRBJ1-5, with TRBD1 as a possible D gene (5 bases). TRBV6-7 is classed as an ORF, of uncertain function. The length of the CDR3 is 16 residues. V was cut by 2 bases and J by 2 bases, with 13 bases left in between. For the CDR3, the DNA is TGTGCCAGCAGTTACAGGGGTCCCTTGCGCAATCAGCCCCAGCATTTT. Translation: CASSYRGPLRNQPQHF.

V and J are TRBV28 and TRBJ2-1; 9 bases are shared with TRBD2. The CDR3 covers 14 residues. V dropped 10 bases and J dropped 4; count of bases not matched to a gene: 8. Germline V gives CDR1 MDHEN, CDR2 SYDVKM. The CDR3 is CAIGAAGGYNEQFF. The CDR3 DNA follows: TGTGCCATCGGGGCAGCGGGGGGATACAATGAGCAGTTCTTC.

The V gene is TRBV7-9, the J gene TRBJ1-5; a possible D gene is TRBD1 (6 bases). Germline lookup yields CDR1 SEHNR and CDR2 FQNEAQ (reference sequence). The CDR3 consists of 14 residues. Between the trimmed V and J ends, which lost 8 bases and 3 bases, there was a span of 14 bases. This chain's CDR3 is CASGSQGNNQPQHF. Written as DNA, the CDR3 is TGTGCCAGCGGCTCTCAGGGGAACAATCAGCCCCAGCATTTT.

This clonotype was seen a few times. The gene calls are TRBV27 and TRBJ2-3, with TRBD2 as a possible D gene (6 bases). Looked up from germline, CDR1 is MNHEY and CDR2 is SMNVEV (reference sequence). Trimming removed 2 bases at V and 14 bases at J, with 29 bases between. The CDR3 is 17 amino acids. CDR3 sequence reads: CASSLGLGLPVEHVPYF. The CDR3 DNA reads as TGTGCCAGCAGTTTAGGGCTAGGACTACCGGTCGAACATGTGCCGTATTTT.